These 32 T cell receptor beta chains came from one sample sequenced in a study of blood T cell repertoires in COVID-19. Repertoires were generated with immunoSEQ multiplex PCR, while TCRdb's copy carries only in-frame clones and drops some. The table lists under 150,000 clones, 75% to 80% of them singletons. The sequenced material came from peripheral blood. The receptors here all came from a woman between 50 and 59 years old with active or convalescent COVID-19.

The CDR3 here is CASTPRPDPNTGELFF. CDR3 coding DNA: TGTGCCAGCACCCCGAGGCCTGATCCCAACACCGGGGAGCTGTTTTTT. This chain links TRBV9 with TRBJ2-2, with D uncertain. The V gene's germline CDR1 is SGDLS and CDR2 YYNGEE. The V and J ends lost 6 bases and 2 bases respectively, with 17 bases between them. The CDR3 extends over 16 amino acids.

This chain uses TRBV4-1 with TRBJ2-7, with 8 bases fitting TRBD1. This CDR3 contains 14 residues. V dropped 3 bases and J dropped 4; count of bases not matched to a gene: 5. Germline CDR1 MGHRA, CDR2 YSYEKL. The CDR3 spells CASSQQDRAYEQYF. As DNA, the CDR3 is TGCGCCAGCAGCCAGCAGGACAGGGCGTACGAGCAGTACTTC.

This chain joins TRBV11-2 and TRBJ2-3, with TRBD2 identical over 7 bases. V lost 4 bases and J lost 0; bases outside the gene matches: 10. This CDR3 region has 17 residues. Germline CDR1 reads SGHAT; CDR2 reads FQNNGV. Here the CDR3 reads CASSWPERGSSTDTQYF. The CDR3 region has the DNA TGTGCCAGCAGCTGGCCGGAGCGGGGCTCTAGCACAGATACGCAGTATTTT. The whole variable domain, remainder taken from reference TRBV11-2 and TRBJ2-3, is EAGVAQSPRYKIIEKRQSVAFWCNPISGHATLYWYQQILGQGPKLLIQFQNNGVVDDSQLPKDRFSAERLKGVDSTLKIQPAKLEDSAVYLCASSWPERGSSTDTQYFGPGTRLTVL.

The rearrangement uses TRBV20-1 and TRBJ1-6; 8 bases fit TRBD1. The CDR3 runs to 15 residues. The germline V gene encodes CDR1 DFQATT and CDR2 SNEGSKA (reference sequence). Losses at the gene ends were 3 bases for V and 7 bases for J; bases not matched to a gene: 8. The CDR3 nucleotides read TGCAGTGCTAGTGGGAGACAGGGGTTCAATTCACCCCTCCACTTT. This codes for CSASGRQGFNSPLHF.

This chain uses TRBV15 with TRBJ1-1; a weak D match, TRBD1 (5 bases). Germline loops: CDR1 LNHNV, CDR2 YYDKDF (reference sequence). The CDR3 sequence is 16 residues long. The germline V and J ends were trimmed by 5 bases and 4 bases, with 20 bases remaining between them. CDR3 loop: CATSPRGAGVGTEAFF. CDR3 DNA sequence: TGTGCCACCAGCCCCCGGGGCGCGGGGGTCGGCACTGAAGCTTTCTTT.

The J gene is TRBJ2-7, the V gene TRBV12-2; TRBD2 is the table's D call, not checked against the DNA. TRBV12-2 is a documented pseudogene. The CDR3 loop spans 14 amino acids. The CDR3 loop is CASRLGLAAYEQYF. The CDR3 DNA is TGTGCAAGTCGCTTGGGCCTAGCCGCCTACGAGCAGTACTTC.

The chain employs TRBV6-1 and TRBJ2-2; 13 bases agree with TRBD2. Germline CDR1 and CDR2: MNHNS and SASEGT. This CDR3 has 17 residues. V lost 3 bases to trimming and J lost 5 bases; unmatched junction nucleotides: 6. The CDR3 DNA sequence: TGTGCCAGCAGTGAGGGACTAGCGGGGCGAGATACCGGGGAGCTGTTTTTT. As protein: CASSEGLAGRDTGELFF.

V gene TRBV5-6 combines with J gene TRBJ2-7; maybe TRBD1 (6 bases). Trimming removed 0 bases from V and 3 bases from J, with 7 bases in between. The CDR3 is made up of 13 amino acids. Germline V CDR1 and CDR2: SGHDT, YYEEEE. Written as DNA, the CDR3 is TGTGCCAGCAGCTTGGGACAGGTCTACGAGCAGTACTTC. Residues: CASSLGQVYEQYF.

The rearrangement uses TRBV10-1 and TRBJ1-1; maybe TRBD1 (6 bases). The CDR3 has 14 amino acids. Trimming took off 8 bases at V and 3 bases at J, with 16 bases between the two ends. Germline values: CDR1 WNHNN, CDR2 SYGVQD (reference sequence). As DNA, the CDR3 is TGCGCCAGCGGGGGTGGCACAGGGTACACTGAAGCTTTCTTT. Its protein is CASGGGTGYTEAFF.

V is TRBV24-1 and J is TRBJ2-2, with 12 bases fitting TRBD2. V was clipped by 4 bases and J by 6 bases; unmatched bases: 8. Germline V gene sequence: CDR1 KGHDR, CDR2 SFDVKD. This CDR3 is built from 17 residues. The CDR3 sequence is CATSDSGLAGRAGELFF. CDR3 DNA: TGTGCCACCAGTGACTCCGGACTAGCGGGGCGGGCCGGGGAGCTGTTTTTT.

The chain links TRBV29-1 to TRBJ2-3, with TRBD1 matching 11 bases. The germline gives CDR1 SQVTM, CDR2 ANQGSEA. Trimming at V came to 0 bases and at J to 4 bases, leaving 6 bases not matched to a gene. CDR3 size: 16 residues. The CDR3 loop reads CSVEDRDRGNADTQYF. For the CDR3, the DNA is TGCAGCGTTGAAGACCGGGACAGGGGGAACGCAGATACGCAGTATTTT.

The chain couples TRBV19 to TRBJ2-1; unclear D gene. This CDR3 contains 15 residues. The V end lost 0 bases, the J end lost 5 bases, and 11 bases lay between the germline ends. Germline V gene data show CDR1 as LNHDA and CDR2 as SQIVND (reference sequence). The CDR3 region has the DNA TGTGCCAGTAGTATAGAGTCGCTAGAAAACAATGAGCAGTTCTTC. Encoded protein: CASSIESLENNEQFF. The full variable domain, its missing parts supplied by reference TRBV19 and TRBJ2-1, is DGGITQSPKYLFRKEGQNVTLSCEQNLNHDAMYWYRQDPGQGLRLIYYSQIVNDFQKGDIAEGYSVSREKKESFPLTVTSAQKNPTAFYLCASSIESLENNEQFFGPGTRLTVL.

CDR3 bases: TGTGCCAGCAGCCCCGACCCGAACAGGGGTAGGTTCACTGAAGCTTTCTTT. It translates to CASSPDPNRGRFTEAFF. The chain employs TRBV7-9 and TRBJ1-1; 7 bases match TRBD1. J gave up 4 bases and V 5 bases, and 16 bases lay outside the gene matches. This CDR3 has 17 residues. The germline V gene encodes CDR1 SEHNR and CDR2 FQNEAQ (reference sequence). Full variable domain (remainder filled in from reference TRBV7-9 and TRBJ1-1): DTGVSQNPRHKITKRGQNVTFRCDPISEHNRLYWYRQTLGQGPEFLTYFQNEAQLEKSRLLSDRFSAERPKGSFSTLEIQRTEQGDSAMYLCASSPDPNRGRFTEAFFGQGTRLTVV.

In nucleotides, the CDR3 is TGTGCCAGCAGCTTCGGACAGGTCAAGTCACCCCTCCACTTT. Translating it yields CASSFGQVKSPLHF. The V gene is TRBV7-8, the J gene TRBJ1-6; TRBD1 matches 7 bases. The CDR3 contains 14 residues. The V gene end was trimmed by 3 bases and the J gene end by 10 bases; junction bases not matched to a gene: 6. CDR1 and CDR2 from the germline V gene are SGHVS and FQNEAQ.

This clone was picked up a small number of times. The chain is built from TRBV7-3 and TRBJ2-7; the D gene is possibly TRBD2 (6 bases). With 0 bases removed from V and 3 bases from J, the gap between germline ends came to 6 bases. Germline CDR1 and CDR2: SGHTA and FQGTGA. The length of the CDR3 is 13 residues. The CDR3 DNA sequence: TGTGCCAGCAGCTTAACAGCGGGCTACGAGCAGTACTTC. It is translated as CASSLTAGYEQYF.

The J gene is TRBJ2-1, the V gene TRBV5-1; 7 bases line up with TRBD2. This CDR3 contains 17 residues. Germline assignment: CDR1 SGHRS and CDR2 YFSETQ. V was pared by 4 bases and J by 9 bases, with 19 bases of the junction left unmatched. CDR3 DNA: TGCGCCAGCAGCCAATACTTAGGGGCGGGAGTATCGGGTGAGCAGTTCTTC. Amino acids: CASSQYLGAGVSGEQFF.

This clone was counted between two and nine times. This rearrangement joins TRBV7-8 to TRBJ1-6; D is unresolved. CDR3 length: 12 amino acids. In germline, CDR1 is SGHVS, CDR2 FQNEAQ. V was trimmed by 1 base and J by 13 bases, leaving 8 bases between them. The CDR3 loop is CASSLVFFPLHF. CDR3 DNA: TGTGCCAGCAGCTTAGTCTTCTTCCCCCTCCACTTT.

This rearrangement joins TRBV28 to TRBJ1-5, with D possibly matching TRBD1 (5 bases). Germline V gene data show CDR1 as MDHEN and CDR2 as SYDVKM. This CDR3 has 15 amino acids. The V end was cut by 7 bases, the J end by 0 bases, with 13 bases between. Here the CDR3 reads CASISGAYSNQPQHF. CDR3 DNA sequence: TGTGCCAGCATATCTGGGGCGTATAGCAATCAGCCCCAGCATTTT.

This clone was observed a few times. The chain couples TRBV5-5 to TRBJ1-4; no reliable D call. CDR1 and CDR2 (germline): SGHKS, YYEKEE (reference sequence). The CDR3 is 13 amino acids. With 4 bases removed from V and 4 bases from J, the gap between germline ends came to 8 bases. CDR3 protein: CASSLSLNEKLFF. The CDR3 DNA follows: TGTGCCAGCAGCCTATCACTTAATGAAAAACTGTTTTTT.

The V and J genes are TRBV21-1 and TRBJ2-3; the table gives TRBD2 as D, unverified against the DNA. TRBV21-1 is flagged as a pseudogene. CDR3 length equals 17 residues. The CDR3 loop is CASRPPPPGLPPDTQYF. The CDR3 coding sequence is TGTGCCAGCAGACCCCCTCCTCCGGGACTACCCCCAGATACGCAGTATTTT.

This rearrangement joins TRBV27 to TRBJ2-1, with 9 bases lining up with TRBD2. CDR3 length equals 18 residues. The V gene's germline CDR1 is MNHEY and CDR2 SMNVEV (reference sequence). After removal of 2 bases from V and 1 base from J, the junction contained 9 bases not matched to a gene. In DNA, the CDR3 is TGTGCCAGCAGTTTAGGGTTCCAAGCGGGGGGTTCCTACAATGAGCAGTTCTTC. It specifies CASSLGFQAGGSYNEQFF.

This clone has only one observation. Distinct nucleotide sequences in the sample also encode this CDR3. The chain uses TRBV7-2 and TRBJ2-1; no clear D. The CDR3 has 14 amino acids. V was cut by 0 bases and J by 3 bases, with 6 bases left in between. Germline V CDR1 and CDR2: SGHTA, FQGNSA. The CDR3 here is CASSLAPGYNEQFF. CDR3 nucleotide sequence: TGTGCCAGCAGCTTAGCTCCAGGCTACAATGAGCAGTTCTTC.

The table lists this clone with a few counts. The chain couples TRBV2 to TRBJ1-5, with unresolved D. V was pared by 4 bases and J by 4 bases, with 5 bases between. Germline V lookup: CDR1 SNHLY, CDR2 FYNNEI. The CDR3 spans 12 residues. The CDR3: CASSVANQPQHF. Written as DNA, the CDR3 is TGTGCCAGCAGTGTGGCAAATCAGCCCCAGCATTTT.

CDR3 in DNA: TGTGCCAGCGGCGCGGGCAGGGGGACTAACTATGGCTACACCTTC. Amino acids: CASGAGRGTNYGYTF. V and J are TRBV2 and TRBJ1-2; 7 bases match TRBD1. The V and J ends lost 8 bases and 0 bases, in that order; junction bases with no gene match: 9. The CDR3 has 15 amino acids. Germline CDR1 SNHLY, CDR2 FYNNEI. Together with reference TRBV2 and TRBJ1-2, the CDR3 gives the full variable domain: EPEVTQTPSHQVTQMGQEVILRCVPISNHLYFYWYRQILGQKVEFLVSFYNNEISEKSEIFDDQFSVERPDGSNFTLKIRSTKLEDSAMYFCASGAGRGTNYGYTFGSGTRLTVV.

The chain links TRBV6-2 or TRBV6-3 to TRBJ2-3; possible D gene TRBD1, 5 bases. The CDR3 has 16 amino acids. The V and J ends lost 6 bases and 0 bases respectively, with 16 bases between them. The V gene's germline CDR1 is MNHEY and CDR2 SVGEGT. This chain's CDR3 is CASSWGLGASTDTQYF. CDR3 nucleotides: TGTGCCAGCAGCTGGGGTTTAGGGGCAAGCACAGATACGCAGTATTTT.

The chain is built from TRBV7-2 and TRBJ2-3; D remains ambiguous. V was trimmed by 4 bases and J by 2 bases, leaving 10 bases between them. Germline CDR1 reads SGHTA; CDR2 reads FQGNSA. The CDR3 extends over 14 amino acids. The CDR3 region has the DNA TGTGCCAGCAGCTCAGGTCTTAACACAGATACGCAGTATTTT. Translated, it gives CASSSGLNTDTQYF.

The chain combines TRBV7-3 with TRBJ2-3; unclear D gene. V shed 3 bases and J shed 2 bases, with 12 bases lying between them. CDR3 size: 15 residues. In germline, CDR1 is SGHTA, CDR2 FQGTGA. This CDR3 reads CASSLTKHITDTQYF. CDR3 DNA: TGTGCCAGCAGCTTGACAAAACATATCACAGATACGCAGTATTTT. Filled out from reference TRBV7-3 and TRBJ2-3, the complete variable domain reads GAGVSQTPSNKVTEKGKYVELRCDPISGHTALYWYRQSLGQGPEFLIYFQGTGAADDSGLPNDRFFAVRPEGSVSTLKIQRTERGDSAVYLCASSLTKHITDTQYFGPGTRLTVL.

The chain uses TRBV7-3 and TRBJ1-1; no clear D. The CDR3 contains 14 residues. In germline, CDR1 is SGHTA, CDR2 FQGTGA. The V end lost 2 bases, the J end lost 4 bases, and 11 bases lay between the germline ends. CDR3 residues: CASSLDGGSTEAFF. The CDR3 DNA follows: TGTGCCAGCAGCTTAGACGGAGGGAGCACTGAAGCTTTCTTT.

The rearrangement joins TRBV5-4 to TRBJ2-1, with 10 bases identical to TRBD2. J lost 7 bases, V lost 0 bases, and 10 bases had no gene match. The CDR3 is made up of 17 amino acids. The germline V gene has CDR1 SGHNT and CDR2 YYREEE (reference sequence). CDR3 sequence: CASSLALRKLAGNEQFF. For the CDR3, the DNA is TGTGCCAGCAGCTTGGCCCTCAGGAAACTAGCGGGGAATGAGCAGTTCTTC.

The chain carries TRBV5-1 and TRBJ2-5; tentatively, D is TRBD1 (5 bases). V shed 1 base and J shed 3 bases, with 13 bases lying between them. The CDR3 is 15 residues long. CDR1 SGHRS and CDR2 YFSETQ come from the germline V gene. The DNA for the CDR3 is TGCGCCAGCAGCTTGAGGCAGGGCAAAGAAGAGACCCAGTACTTC. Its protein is CASSLRQGKEETQYF.

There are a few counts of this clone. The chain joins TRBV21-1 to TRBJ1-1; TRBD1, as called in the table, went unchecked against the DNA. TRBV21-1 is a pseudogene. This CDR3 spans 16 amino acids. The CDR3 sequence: CASRGIPNTGGTEAFF. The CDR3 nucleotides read TGTGCCAGCAGAGGGATCCCCAATACAGGGGGCACTGAAGCTTTCTTT.

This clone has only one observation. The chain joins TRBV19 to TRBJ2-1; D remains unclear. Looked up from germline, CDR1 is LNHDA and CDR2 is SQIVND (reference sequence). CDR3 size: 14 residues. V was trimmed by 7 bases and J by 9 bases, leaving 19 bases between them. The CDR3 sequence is CASTTGSFTGEQFF. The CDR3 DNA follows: TGTGCCAGTACCACCGGGTCCTTCACGGGTGAGCAGTTCTTC.